The source of this TCR beta chain is a study of blood T cell repertoires in COVID-19. Study at large: Spain, Italy and the United States supplied samples that represented acute and convalescent COVID-19. In each case, the material was cDNA or gDNA derived from T cells, B-cell-depleted T cells, or PBMCs.

Germline V lookup: CDR1 SGHDT, CDR2 YYEEEE. Trimming took off 0 bases at V and 0 bases at J, with 13 bases between the two ends. The CDR3 runs to 17 residues. Original processing methods: Estimates of nucleated cell counts were drawn from the amplification of reference gene primers. Sequencing used immunoSEQ multiplex PCR; TCRdb keeps in-frame clones, though not all of them. Clone size and V and J calls were adopted from that table, with D and trimming inferred from the DNA. This table has under 200,000 clones, more than 75% appearing once. The rearrangement links TRBV5-6 to TRBJ2-1, with D possibly matching TRBD2 (5 bases). Material: peripheral blood. This receptor was obtained from a man aged 40-49 years with active or convalescent COVID-19. The DNA of the CDR3 is TGTGCCAGCAGCTTGGCGACTATTCTGTCCTCCTACAATGAGCAGTTCTTC. The encoded protein is CASSLATILSSYNEQFF.